The next 4 T cell receptor beta chains were all read from a single sample in a study of CD8 T cells in Susac syndrome. The RNA, about 0.45 to 1 ug, was put through reverse transcription using random hexamers. TCRdb re-analysed the immunoSEQ multiplex PCR reads in MiXCR, keeping a single row per CDR3 protein. In the table there are some 400,000 distinct CDR3 sequences, approximately 85% of which are singletons. The sequencing input was CD8+ T cells from PBMCs. These receptors all stem from a human donor with multiple sclerosis.

V usage is TRBV29-1 and J usage is TRBJ2-1; a possible D gene is TRBD2 (5 bases). V was shortened by 0 bases and J by 3 bases, with 12 bases between the two germline ends. Per the germline V gene, CDR1 is SQVTM and CDR2 is ANQGSEA. The CDR3 runs 15 residues. The CDR3 spells CSVEDTSGSYNEQFF. CDR3 DNA: TGCAGCGTTGAAGATACAAGCGGAAGCTACAATGAGCAGTTCTTC.

This chain links TRBV4-1 with TRBJ1-6, with D perhaps TRBD1 (5 bases). The CDR3 spans 17 residues. Trimming stripped 2 bases from V and 1 base from J, with 12 bases between. Germline assignment: CDR1 MGHRA and CDR2 YSYEKL. This CDR3 is CASSQLPRESYNSPLHF. Written as DNA, the CDR3 is TGCGCCAGCAGCCAATTGCCCAGGGAGTCCTATAATTCACCCCTCCACTTT.

The rearrangement joins TRBV7-9 to TRBJ2-7, with TRBD2 as a possible D gene (7 bases). Germline CDR1 is SEHNR and CDR2 is FQNEAQ (reference sequence). This CDR3 comprises 16 residues. Trimming took off 5 bases at V and 0 bases at J, with 17 bases between the two ends. The CDR3 loop reads CASSPRDTGGSYEQYF. In nucleotides, the CDR3 is TGTGCCAGCAGCCCTAGGGACACGGGAGGCTCCTACGAGCAGTACTTC.

The CDR3 loop reads CASTPGENTGELFF. The CDR3 DNA sequence: TGTGCCAGCACCCCTGGGGAGAACACCGGGGAGCTGTTTTTT. This chain links TRBV3-1 with TRBJ2-2; D unresolved. The CDR3 is 14 residues long. Germline CDR1 reads LGHDT; CDR2 reads YNNKEL (reference sequence). The ends were cut back, 7 bases at V and 1 base at J, with 10 bases in the middle.